This T cell receptor (beta chain) was captured by sequencing in a study of blood T cell repertoires in COVID-19. Study in general: T cells, B-cell-depleted T cells, or PBMCs supplied cDNA or gDNA.

CDR1 and CDR2 from the germline V gene are SGHRS and YFSETQ. The CDR3 spans 15 residues. V shed 4 bases and J 2 bases; nucleotides not matched to a gene: 7. Authors' data handling: Estimation of nucleated cell counts was performed using reference gene primer amplification. Method: immunoSEQ multiplex PCR; TCRdb's copy keeps in-frame clones and lacks some. D and trimming come from the DNA, and the V and J calls and clone size come from that table. The data contain a few hundred thousand clones, more than 75% of them singletons. The age range of participants was 18 to 89 years, with residence in some 25 US areas. Participants were placed into cohorts based on the clinical history they reported.

The TCR was taken from a woman between 40 and 55 years old with acute COVID-19. V and J are TRBV5-1 and TRBJ2-7, with TRBD1 matching over 9 bases. Sequencing used PBMCs or T cells enriched from blood (not recorded which). The CDR3: CASSNRDRAPYEQYF. Written as DNA, the CDR3 is TGCGCCAGCAGCAACCGGGACAGGGCCCCCTACGAGCAGTACTTC.